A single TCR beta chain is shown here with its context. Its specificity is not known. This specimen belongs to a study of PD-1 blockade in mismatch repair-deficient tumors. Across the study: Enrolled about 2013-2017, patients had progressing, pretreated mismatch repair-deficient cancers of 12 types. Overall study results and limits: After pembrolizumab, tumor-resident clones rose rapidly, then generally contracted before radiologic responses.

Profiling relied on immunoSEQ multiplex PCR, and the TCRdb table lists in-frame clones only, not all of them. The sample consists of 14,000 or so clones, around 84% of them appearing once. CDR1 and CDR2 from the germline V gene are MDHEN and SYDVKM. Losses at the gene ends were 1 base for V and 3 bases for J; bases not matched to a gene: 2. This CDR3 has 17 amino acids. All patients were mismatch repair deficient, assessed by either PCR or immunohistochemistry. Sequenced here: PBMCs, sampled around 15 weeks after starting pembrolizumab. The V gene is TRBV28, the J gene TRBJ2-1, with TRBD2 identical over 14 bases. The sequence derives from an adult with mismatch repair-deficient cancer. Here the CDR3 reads CASSLSGTSGGYNEQFF. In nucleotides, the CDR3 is TGTGCCAGCAGTTTATCCGGGACTAGCGGGGGCTACAATGAGCAGTTCTTC.